At least ten counts were recorded for the clone carrying this T cell receptor beta chain. Time point: newly diagnosed GD, antithyroid drugs for less than 3 months. From RNA extracted from PBMCs, the TCR library was made. The patients were drawn from one endocrinology department in Xi'an, China. The data are from a study of regulatory T cells in long-lasting Graves disease. The CDR3 totals 16 residues. Germline V gene sequence: CDR1 DFQATT, CDR2 SNEGSKA (reference sequence). The V gene end was trimmed by 3 bases and the J gene end by 1 base; junction bases not matched to a gene: 9. Combining iRepertoire HTBI primers with Arm-PCR of CDR3 regions, the authors built TCR beta libraries. In the authors' methods: Identified segments across samples numbered 60 or so TRBV and roughly 15 TRBJ. Via MiXCR, TCRdb re-called the multiplex PCR reads, giving one row per CDR3 protein. TCRdb's processing, not the authors', yielded these V and J calls. Altogether about 420,000 distinct CDR3 sequences are present, roughly 17% being singletons, with the ten largest covering 20% to 25%.

These data were also reused for a study on T cells in Graves' hyperthyroidism and ophthalmopathy. From that paper: For Graves' hyperthyroidism to be stable, ophthalmopathy could not progress within 18 months.

The chain joins TRBV20-1 to TRBJ2-4, with TRBD2 matching over 7 bases. This sequence was found in a woman aged 18-29 years with Graves disease. The sequencing used peripheral blood mononuclear cells (PBMCs), collected at new diagnosis, from a patient treated with antithyroid drugs. The CDR3, as DNA: TGCAGTGCTAGGTTGCCGGGCGGGAGTGCCAAAAACATTCAGTACTTC. Amino acids: CSARLPGGSAKNIQYF.